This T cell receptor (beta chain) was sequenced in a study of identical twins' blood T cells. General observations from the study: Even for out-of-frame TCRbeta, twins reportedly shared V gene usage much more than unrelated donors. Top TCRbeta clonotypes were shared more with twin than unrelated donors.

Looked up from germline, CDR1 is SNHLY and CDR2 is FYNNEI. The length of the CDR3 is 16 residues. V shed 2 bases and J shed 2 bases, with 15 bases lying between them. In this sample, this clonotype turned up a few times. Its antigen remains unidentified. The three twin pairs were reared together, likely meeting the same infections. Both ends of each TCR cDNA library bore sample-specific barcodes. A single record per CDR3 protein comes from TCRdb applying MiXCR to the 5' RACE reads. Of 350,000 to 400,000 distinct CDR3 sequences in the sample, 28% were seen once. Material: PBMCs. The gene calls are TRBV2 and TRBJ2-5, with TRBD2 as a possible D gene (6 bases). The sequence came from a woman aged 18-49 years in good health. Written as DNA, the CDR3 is TGTGCCAGCAGTGAATTTGGCGGGGCCCCTCAAGAGACCCAGTACTTC. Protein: CASSEFGGAPQETQYF.